These 10 T cell receptor beta chains came from one sample sequenced in a study of monozygotic twins with inflammatory bowel disease. From its re-call of the 5' RACE reads, TCRdb lists each CDR3 protein once, without DNA. This repertoire includes 95,000 to 110,000 distinct CDR3 sequences. Sample: blood. Receptor source: a human donor with ulcerative colitis or Crohn's disease, or a healthy co-twin of an affected twin (not recorded which).

This chain's CDR3 is CSASRDRTEAFF. V usage is TRBV20-1 and J usage is TRBJ1-1; TCRdb's assignment of TRBD1 cannot be checked, as there is no DNA. This CDR3 has 12 residues. Germline CDR1 and CDR2: DFQATT and SNEGSKA (reference sequence).

The chain is built from TRBV29-1 and TRBJ1-1; the D call of TRBD1 rests on TCRdb alone, since no DNA is present to check it. The CDR3 runs 13 residues. The germline gives CDR1 SQVTM, CDR2 ANQGSEA. The CDR3 protein is CSVEVEAGAEAFF.

The CDR3: CASRLSGFGNSPLHF. The chain uses TRBV12-3 or TRBV12-4 and TRBJ1-6; TCRdb lists TRBD1, though no DNA is available to test this call. This CDR3 has 15 residues.

This rearrangement joins TRBV6-6 to TRBJ1-5. Germline V gene sequence: CDR1 MNHNY, CDR2 SVGAGI (reference sequence). This CDR3 is 11 amino acids long. The CDR3 sequence: CAIRPDQPQHF.

The chain couples TRBV20-1 to TRBJ2-7; the TCRdb D gene call, TRBD2, has no DNA to confirm it. Germline V gene lookup returns CDR1 DFQATT and CDR2 SNEGSKA (reference sequence). The CDR3 runs to 13 residues. CDR3 in amino acids: CSARVLLTYEQYF.

This sequence joins TRBV24-1 and TRBJ2-1; TCRdb selects TRBD2, and the lack of DNA leaves this call unchecked. Germline CDR1 KGHDR, CDR2 SFDVKD. The length of the CDR3 is 15 residues. The CDR3 region is CATSRERGSYNEQFF.

CDR3: CASSLKLQRGGLGETQYF. The rearrangement joins TRBV11-2 to TRBJ2-5; TCRdb names TRBD2, which stays unverified in the absence of DNA. Germline V gene data show CDR1 as SGHAT and CDR2 as FQNNGV. The CDR3 extends over 18 amino acids.

J is TRBJ1-2 and V is TRBV12-3 or TRBV12-4; TCRdb names TRBD1, which stays unverified in the absence of DNA. The length of the CDR3 is 17 residues. The CDR3 region is CASSFFGTGAVSHGYTF.

V gene TRBV7-9 combines with J gene TRBJ1-1; the TCRdb D gene call, TRBD1, has no DNA to confirm it. CDR1 is SEHNR, CDR2 FQNEAQ, per germline (reference sequence). The CDR3 runs 15 residues. The CDR3 sequence: CASSLQSVSGGEAFF.

CDR3 amino acids: CASSTDRGAGNTIYF. The chain combines TRBV12-3 or TRBV12-4 with TRBJ1-3; TCRdb calls TRBD1, which cannot be checked without DNA. There are 15 residues in the CDR3.